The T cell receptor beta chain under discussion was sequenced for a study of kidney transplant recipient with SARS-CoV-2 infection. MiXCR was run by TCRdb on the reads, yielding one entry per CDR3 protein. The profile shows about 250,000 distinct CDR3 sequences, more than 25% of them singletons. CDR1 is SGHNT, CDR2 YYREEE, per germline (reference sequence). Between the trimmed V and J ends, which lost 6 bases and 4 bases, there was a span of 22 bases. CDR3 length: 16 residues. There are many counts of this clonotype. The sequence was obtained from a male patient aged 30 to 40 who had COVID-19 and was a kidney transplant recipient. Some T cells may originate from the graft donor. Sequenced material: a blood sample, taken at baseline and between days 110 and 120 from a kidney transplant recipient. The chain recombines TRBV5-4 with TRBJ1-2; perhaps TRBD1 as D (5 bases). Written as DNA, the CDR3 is TGTGCCAGCAAACAGGTCGTACCAGGAAAGACCTATGGCTACACCTTC. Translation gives CASKQVVPGKTYGYTF. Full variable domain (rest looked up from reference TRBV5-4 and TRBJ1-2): ETGVTQSPTHLIKTRGQQVTLRCSSQSGHNTVSWYQQALGQGPQFIFQYYREEENGRGNFPPRFSGLQFPNYSSELNVNALELDDSALYLCASKQVVPGKTYGYTFGSGTRLTVV.